Each of the 12 T cell receptor beta chains below was sequenced from the same sample in a study of cytomegalovirus exposure and HLA in healthy donors. Using immunoSEQ multiplex PCR, the repertoire was profiled, and TCRdb retains in-frame clones only, with some absent. Among hundreds of thousands of clones listed, more than 75% were seen once. Sequenced material: PBMCs. The source is a woman aged 18 to 35 in good health and CMV-seropositive.

The chain combines TRBV9 with TRBJ2-1; 9 positions agree with TRBD2. V lost 3 bases to trimming and J lost 4 bases; unmatched junction nucleotides: 11. Germline V CDR1 and CDR2: SGDLS, YYNGEE. This CDR3 has 17 residues. CDR3 residues: CASSGPGSGRSYNEQFF. CDR3 coding DNA: TGTGCCAGCAGCGGACCCGGAAGCGGGAGGTCTTACAATGAGCAGTTCTTC.

The rearrangement links TRBV11-2 to TRBJ2-3; D is uncertain. Germline V lookup: CDR1 SGHAT, CDR2 FQNNGV. V lost 3 bases, J lost 0 bases, and 7 bases lay in between. The CDR3 runs 14 residues. CDR3 loop: CASSFARSTDTQYF. The CDR3 DNA follows: TGTGCCAGCAGCTTCGCGAGGAGCACAGATACGCAGTATTTT.

The chain carries TRBV14 and TRBJ2-2; TRBD2 matches 8 bases. With V trimmed by 1 base and J by 4 bases, 11 bases remained unmatched. CDR3 length: 18 residues. Germline V CDR1 and CDR2: SGHDN, FVKESK. The CDR3: CASSQVLAGVSATGELFF. The CDR3 nucleotides read TGTGCCAGCAGCCAAGTTCTAGCGGGTGTATCGGCCACCGGGGAGCTGTTTTTT.

The genes are TRBV5-1 and TRBJ2-7, with D unclear. Trimming took off 3 bases at V and 2 bases at J, with 12 bases between the two ends. Germline lookup yields CDR1 SGHRS and CDR2 YFSETQ. The CDR3 is 14 residues long. CDR3 sequence: CASSSRSPAYEQYF. CDR3 nucleotide sequence: TGCGCCAGCAGCTCGCGGTCCCCCGCCTACGAGCAGTACTTC.

V usage is TRBV19 and J usage is TRBJ1-1; D is uncertain. This CDR3 region has 14 residues. The germline CDR1 and CDR2 sequences are LNHDA and SQIVND (reference sequence). V was cut by 1 base and J by 5 bases, with 11 bases left in between. The CDR3 DNA reads TGTGCCAGTAGTATAGGAGGGCCGGGGACTGAAGCTTTCTTT. Protein product: CASSIGGPGTEAFF. Based on the CDR3 plus reference TRBV19 and TRBJ1-1, the full variable domain is DGGITQSPKYLFRKEGQNVTLSCEQNLNHDAMYWYRQDPGQGLRLIYYSQIVNDFQKGDIAEGYSVSREKKESFPLTVTSAQKNPTAFYLCASSIGGPGTEAFFGQGTRLTVV.

The chain joins TRBV5-1 to TRBJ1-1; 10 bases are a match to TRBD1. J was trimmed by 6 bases and V by 4 bases; bases with no gene match: 6. Looked up from germline, CDR1 is SGHRS and CDR2 is YFSETQ. This CDR3 is 14 amino acids long. CDR3 protein: CASSPGTGESEAFF. The CDR3 nucleotides read TGCGCCAGCAGCCCCGGGACAGGGGAATCTGAAGCTTTCTTT.

CDR3 amino acids: CASSSWGTGGGTGELFF. CDR3 coding DNA: TGTGCCAGCAGCTCATGGGGGACAGGGGGCGGCACCGGGGAGCTGTTTTTT. The chain uses TRBV27 and TRBJ2-2, with TRBD1 matching 12 bases. Germline V gives CDR1 MNHEY, CDR2 SMNVEV (reference sequence). The V segment lost 6 bases and the J segment 4 bases; nucleotides outside the gene matches: 9. CDR3 length: 17 amino acids.

The CDR3 loop is CASSAMTGIDSGNTIYF. The CDR3 DNA sequence: TGCGCCAGCAGCGCGATGACGGGGATCGATTCTGGAAACACCATATATTTT. The genes are TRBV5-1 and TRBJ1-3; no clear D gene. The CDR3 consists of 17 residues. V shed 4 bases and J shed 1 base, with 18 bases lying between them. The germline CDR1 and CDR2 sequences are SGHRS and YFSETQ.

V usage is TRBV4-1 and J usage is TRBJ1-4, with D uncertain. V was clipped by 4 bases and J by 1 base, with 7 bases between them. Germline lookup yields CDR1 MGHRA and CDR2 YSYEKL. The CDR3 contains 14 residues. CDR3: CASSPRGTNEKLFF. The DNA for the CDR3 is TGCGCCAGCAGCCCCCGCGGAACTAATGAAAAACTGTTTTTT.

The chain uses TRBV7-2 and TRBJ2-2, with a weak D call TRBD2 (6 bases). The V and J ends lost 1 base and 7 bases respectively, with 13 bases between them. The CDR3 runs 15 residues. Germline V CDR1 and CDR2: SGHTA, FQGNSA. The CDR3 DNA follows: TGTGCCAGCAGCTTAGAACTAGCATTTGGCGGGGAGCTGTTTTTT. Translating gives CASSLELAFGGELFF.

The rearrangement uses TRBV9 and TRBJ2-2; 7 positions agree with TRBD2. The CDR3 spans 17 residues. Trimming took 4 bases from V and 6 from J; bases not matched to a gene: 15. The germline V gene has CDR1 SGDLS and CDR2 YYNGEE. The CDR3 protein is CASSTESGKDLAGELFF. In DNA form, the CDR3 reads TGTGCCAGCAGCACGGAAAGCGGGAAGGATTTGGCCGGGGAGCTGTTTTTT.

The chain carries TRBV28 and TRBJ2-7; 8 bases match TRBD1. V was clipped by 6 bases and J by 2 bases; unmatched bases: 6. Per the germline V gene, CDR1 is MDHEN and CDR2 is SYDVKM. The CDR3 has 14 amino acids. The CDR3 sequence is CASRDLTGAYEQYF. The DNA for the CDR3 is TGTGCCAGCAGAGACCTGACAGGGGCCTACGAGCAGTACTTC. Together with reference TRBV28 and TRBJ2-7, the CDR3 gives the full variable domain: DVKVTQSSRYLVKRTGEKVFLECVQDMDHENMFWYRQDPGLGLRLIYFSYDVKMKEKGDIPEGYSVSREKKERFSLILESASTNQTSMYLCASRDLTGAYEQYFGPGTRLTVT.